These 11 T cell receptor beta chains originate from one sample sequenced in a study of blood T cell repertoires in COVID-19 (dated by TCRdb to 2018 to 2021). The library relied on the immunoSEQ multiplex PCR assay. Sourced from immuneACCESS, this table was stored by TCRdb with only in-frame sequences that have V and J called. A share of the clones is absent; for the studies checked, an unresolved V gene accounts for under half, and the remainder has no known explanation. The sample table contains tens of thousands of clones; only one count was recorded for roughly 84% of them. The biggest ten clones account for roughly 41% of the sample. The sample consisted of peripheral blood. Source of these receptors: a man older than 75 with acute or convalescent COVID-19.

CDR3 bases: TGTGCCAGCAGCCAATCGGGACAGGGGCAAGAGACCCAGTACTTC. Translation: CASSQSGQGQETQYF. The rearrangement joins TRBV16 to TRBJ2-5, with TRBD1 matching over 10 bases. From germline, CDR1 is KGHSY and CDR2 FQNENV. This CDR3 region has 15 residues. V dropped 0 bases and J dropped 2; count of bases not matched to a gene: 0.

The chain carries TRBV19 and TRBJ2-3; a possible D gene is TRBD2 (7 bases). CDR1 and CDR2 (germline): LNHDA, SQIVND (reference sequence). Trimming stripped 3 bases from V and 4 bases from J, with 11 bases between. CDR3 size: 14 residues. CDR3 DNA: TGTGCCAGTAGTATCGGGGGGCCCCCAGATACGCAGTATTTT. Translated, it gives CASSIGGPPDTQYF.

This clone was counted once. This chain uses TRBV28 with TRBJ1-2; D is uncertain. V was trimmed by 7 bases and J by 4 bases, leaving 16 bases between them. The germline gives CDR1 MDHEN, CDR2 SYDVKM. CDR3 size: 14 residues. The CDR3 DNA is TGTGCCAGCACCGATCACATGTTTACCTATGGCTACACCTTC. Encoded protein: CASTDHMFTYGYTF.

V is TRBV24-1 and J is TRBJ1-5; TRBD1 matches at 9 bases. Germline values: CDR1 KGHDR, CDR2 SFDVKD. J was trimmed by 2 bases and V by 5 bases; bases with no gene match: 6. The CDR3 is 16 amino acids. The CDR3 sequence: CATSAPDRGGNQPQHF. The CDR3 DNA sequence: TGTGCCACCAGTGCCCCGGACAGGGGAGGCAATCAGCCCCAGCATTTT.

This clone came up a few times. As DNA, the CDR3 is TGTGCCAGCAGCCCGCTCAGGGGCTCCCATGAAAAACTGTTTTTT. Protein: CASSPLRGSHEKLFF. The V gene is TRBV14, the J gene TRBJ1-4; TRBD1 is a possible D gene (6 bases). Germline values: CDR1 SGHDN, CDR2 FVKESK. CDR3 size: 15 residues. V was pared by 4 bases and J by 6 bases, with 15 bases between.

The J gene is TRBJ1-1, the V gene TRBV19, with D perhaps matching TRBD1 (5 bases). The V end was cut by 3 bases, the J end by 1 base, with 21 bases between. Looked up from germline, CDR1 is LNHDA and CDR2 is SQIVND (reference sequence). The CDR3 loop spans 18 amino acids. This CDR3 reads CASSIIPSLITGNTEAFF. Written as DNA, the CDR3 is TGTGCCAGTAGTATTATCCCCAGCCTTATAACAGGGAACACTGAAGCTTTCTTT. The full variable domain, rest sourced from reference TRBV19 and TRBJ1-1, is DGGITQSPKYLFRKEGQNVTLSCEQNLNHDAMYWYRQDPGQGLRLIYYSQIVNDFQKGDIAEGYSVSREKKESFPLTVTSAQKNPTAFYLCASSIIPSLITGNTEAFFGQGTRLTVV.

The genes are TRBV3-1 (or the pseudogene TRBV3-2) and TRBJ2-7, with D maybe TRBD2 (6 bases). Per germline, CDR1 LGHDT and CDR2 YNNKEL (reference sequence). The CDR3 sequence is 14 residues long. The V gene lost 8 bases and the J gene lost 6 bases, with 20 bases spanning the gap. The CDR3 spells CASGGRTASLEQYF. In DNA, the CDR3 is TGTGCCAGCGGAGGGCGGACTGCTTCTCTCGAGCAGTACTTC.

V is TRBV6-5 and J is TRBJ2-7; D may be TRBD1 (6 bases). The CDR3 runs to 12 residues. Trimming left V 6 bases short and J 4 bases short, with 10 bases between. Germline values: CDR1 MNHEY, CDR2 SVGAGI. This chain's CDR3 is CASRAGVYEQYF. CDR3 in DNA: TGTGCCAGCAGAGCAGGGGTTTACGAGCAGTACTTC.

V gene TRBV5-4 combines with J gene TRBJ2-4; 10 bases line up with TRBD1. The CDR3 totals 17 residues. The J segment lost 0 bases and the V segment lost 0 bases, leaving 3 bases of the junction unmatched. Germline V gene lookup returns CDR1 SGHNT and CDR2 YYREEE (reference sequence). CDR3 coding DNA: TGTGCCAGCAGCTTGGTGGGACAGGGGATAGCCAAAAACATTCAGTACTTC. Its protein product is CASSLVGQGIAKNIQYF.

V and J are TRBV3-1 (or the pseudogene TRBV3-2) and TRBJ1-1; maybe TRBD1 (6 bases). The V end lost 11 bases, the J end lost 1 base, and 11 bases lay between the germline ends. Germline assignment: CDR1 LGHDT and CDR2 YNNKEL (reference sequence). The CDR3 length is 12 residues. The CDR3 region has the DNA TGTGCCGTGCACAGGGCGAACACTGAAGCTTTCTTT. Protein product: CAVHRANTEAFF.

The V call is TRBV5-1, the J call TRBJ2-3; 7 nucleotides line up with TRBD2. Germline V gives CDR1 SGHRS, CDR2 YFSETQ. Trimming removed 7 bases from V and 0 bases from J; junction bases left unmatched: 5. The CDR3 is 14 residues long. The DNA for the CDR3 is TGCGCCAGCTTTCTAGCGGTTAGCACAGATACGCAGTATTTT. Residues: CASFLAVSTDTQYF.